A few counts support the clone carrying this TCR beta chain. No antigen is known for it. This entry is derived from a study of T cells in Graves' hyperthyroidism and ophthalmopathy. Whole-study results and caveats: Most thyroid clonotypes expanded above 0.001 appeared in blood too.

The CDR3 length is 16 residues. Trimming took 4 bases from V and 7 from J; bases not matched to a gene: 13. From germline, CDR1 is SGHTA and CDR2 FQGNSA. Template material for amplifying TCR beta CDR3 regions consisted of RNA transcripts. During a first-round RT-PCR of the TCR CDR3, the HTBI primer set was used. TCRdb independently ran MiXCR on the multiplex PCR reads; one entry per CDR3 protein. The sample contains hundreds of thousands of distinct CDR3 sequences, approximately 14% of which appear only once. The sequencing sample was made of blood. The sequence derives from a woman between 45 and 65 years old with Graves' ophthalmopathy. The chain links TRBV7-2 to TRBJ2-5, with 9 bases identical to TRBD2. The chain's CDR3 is CASSSGPSGRMGTQYF. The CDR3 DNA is TGTGCCAGCAGCTCGGGACCCAGCGGGAGGATGGGGACCCAGTACTTC.